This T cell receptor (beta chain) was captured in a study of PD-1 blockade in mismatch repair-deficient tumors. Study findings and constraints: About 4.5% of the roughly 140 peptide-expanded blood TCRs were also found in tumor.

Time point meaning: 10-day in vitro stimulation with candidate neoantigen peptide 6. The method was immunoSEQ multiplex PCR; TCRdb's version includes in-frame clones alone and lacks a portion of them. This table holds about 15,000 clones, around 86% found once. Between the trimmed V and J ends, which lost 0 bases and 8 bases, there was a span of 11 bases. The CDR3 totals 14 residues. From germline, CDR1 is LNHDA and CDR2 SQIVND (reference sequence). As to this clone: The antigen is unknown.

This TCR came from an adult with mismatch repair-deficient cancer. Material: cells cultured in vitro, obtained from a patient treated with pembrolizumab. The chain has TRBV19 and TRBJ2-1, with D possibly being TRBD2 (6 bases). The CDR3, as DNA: TGTGCCAGTAGTATAGATGGAGGGCCAGATGAGCAGTTCTTC. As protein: CASSIDGGPDEQFF. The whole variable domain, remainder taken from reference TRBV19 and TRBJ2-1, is DGGITQSPKYLFRKEGQNVTLSCEQNLNHDAMYWYRQDPGQGLRLIYYSQIVNDFQKGDIAEGYSVSREKKESFPLTVTSAQKNPTAFYLCASSIDGGPDEQFFGPGTRLTVL.